The 32 T cell receptor beta chains presented below share a single source sample, sequenced in a study of T cells after somatic rescue of genetic block. TCRdb keeps only in-frame clones here, not all; method: immunoSEQ multiplex PCR. This sample has more than 10,000 clones; 78% occur once, and the top ten carry under 9.5%. The sample consisted of peripheral blood mononuclear cells (PBMCs). These receptor sequences come from a boy aged 10-17 years.

The chain recombines TRBV4-3 with TRBJ2-7; D is unresolved. V was cut by 1 base and J by 3 bases, with 7 bases left in between. CDR3 length equals 13 residues. Germline V CDR1 and CDR2: LGHNA, YSLEER. In DNA form, the CDR3 reads TGCGCCAGCAGCCAAGGGGAAGACTACGAGCAGTACTTC. Translation gives CASSQGEDYEQYF.

The chain recombines TRBV10-2 with TRBJ2-1, with 9 bases aligning to TRBD1. This CDR3 spans 15 amino acids. Germline CDR1 reads WSHSY; CDR2 reads SAAADI. After removal of 7 bases from V and 8 bases from J, the junction contained 12 bases not matched to a gene. CDR3 in amino acids: CASIKPGQGRDEQFF. The CDR3 DNA reads TGCGCCAGCATCAAACCGGGACAGGGAAGGGATGAGCAGTTCTTC.

On this clone: The same CDR3 is also encoded by other DNA sequences in this sample. V is TRBV29-1 and J is TRBJ2-1; tentatively, D is TRBD2 (7 bases). V dropped 7 bases and J dropped 6 bases, with 16 bases sitting between them. CDR1 SQVTM and CDR2 ANQGSEA come from the germline V gene. This CDR3 region has 13 residues. The CDR3 region is CSGGGRRPNEQFF. CDR3 bases: TGCAGCGGGGGGGGGCGGAGGCCCAATGAGCAGTTCTTC.

V and J are TRBV9 and TRBJ2-3; 12 bases agree with TRBD2. Germline CDR1 SGDLS, CDR2 YYNGEE. V shed 3 bases, J shed 5 bases, and the junction held 7 bases outside the gene matches. The CDR3 runs 16 residues. DNA of the CDR3: TGTGCCAGCAGCGCCCGGACTAGCGGGATCCAAGATACGCAGTATTTT. It encodes CASSARTSGIQDTQYF.

The chain recombines TRBV7-7 with TRBJ1-4; TRBD1 matches at 8 bases. Germline V gives CDR1 SSHAT, CDR2 FNYEAQ (reference sequence). CDR3 length: 15 amino acids. V lost 2 bases, J lost 7 bases, and 6 bases stayed unmatched. CDR3 in DNA: TGTGCCAGCAGCTTACAGGGGGCAGGAGGTGAAAAACTGTTTTTT. This sequence encodes CASSLQGAGGEKLFF.

This sequence joins TRBV7-2 and TRBJ2-7; D remains unclear. This CDR3 region has 13 residues. V gave up 1 base and J gave up 1 base, with 5 bases separating them. The germline V gene has CDR1 SGHTA and CDR2 FQGNSA. CDR3 sequence: CASSLVQSYEQYF. The CDR3 region has the DNA TGTGCCAGCAGCTTAGTACAGTCCTACGAGCAGTACTTC.

This clone was recorded once. The chain combines TRBV5-1 with TRBJ1-4, with D unclear. Germline loops: CDR1 SGHRS, CDR2 YFSETQ. The V and J ends lost 0 bases and 10 bases respectively, with 13 bases between them. The CDR3 is 14 amino acids. CDR3 residues: CASSLDPGKGKLFF. For the CDR3, the DNA is TGCGCCAGCAGCTTGGACCCCGGGAAAGGAAAACTGTTTTTT. Full variable domain (rest looked up from reference TRBV5-1 and TRBJ1-4): KAGVTQTPRYLIKTRGQQVTLSCSPISGHRSVSWYQQTPGQGLQFLFEYFSETQRNKGNFPGRFSGRQFSNSRSEMNVSTLELGDSALYLCASSLDPGKGKLFFGSGTQLSVL.

This chain connects TRBV7-3 to TRBJ2-1; TRBD1 matches at 9 bases. The CDR3 contains 16 residues. From germline, CDR1 is SGHTA and CDR2 FQGTGA. V trimming: 5 bases; J trimming: 4 bases; junction bases outside the gene matches: 9. The chain's CDR3 is CASSPQQGARYNEQFF. The CDR3 DNA reads TGTGCCAGCAGCCCTCAACAGGGGGCGAGGTACAATGAGCAGTTCTTC.

The gene calls are TRBV21-1 and TRBJ2-3. TRBV21-1 is annotated as a pseudogene. There are 14 residues in the CDR3. CDR3 DNA sequence: TGTGCCAGCCCCCCTATGGAAGCCCCAGATACGCAGTATTTT. Amino acid sequence: CASPPMEAPDTQYF.

The J gene is TRBJ1-1, the V gene TRBV29-1; D is unresolved. Trimming took off 7 bases at V and 4 bases at J, with 13 bases between the two ends. Germline CDR1 reads SQVTM; CDR2 reads ANQGSEA. This CDR3 has 12 residues. The chain's CDR3 is CSARGSGTEAFF. The CDR3 DNA sequence: TGCAGCGCCCGCGGGTCGGGCACTGAAGCTTTCTTT.

This clone was counted once. The chain links TRBV15 to TRBJ2-3; D is tentatively TRBD1 or TRBD2 (5 bases each). Germline CDR1 and CDR2: LNHNV and YYDKDF (reference sequence). The CDR3 totals 16 residues. V lost 0 bases and J lost 2, with 12 bases in between. This CDR3 reads CATSRDGTEDTDTQYF. The CDR3 DNA follows: TGTGCCACCAGCAGAGATGGGACGGAAGACACAGATACGCAGTATTTT.

The CDR3 DNA reads as TGTGCCAGCCGGACTAGCGGGAGGGCGTATACGCAGTATTTT. Amino acid sequence: CASRTSGRAYTQYF. This sequence joins TRBV12-1 and TRBJ2-3; the tabulated D call, TRBD2, remains unverified against the DNA. TRBV12-1 is given as a pseudogene. CDR3 size: 14 residues.

This chain uses TRBV4-2 with TRBJ2-1; 11 bases agree with TRBD2. Trimming at V came to 1 base and at J to 8 bases, leaving 4 bases not matched to a gene. Germline lookup yields CDR1 LGHNA and CDR2 YNFKEQ. The CDR3 consists of 15 residues. The CDR3 protein is CASSQALAGGYEQFF. CDR3 bases: TGTGCCAGCAGCCAAGCGCTAGCGGGGGGATATGAGCAGTTCTTC.

This clone was counted a single time. The V gene is TRBV7-8, the J gene TRBJ2-1, with D possibly TRBD2 on 5 matching bases. Trimming took 7 bases from V and 7 from J, leaving 17 bases between them. Germline assignment: CDR1 SGHVS and CDR2 FQNEAQ. This CDR3 contains 14 residues. CDR3 sequence: CASIFGEFGNEQFF. The CDR3 coding sequence is TGTGCCAGCATCTTTGGGGAGTTTGGGAATGAGCAGTTCTTC.

The chain links TRBV6-5 to TRBJ1-4, with TRBD1 matching 7 bases. The V segment lost 5 bases and the J segment 3 bases; nucleotides outside the gene matches: 6. Germline V lookup: CDR1 MNHEY, CDR2 SVGAGI. The CDR3 sequence is 15 residues long. The CDR3 coding sequence is TGTGCCAGCAGTCCCCGGGACAGATCTAATGAAAAACTGTTTTTT. Its translation is CASSPRDRSNEKLFF.

The chain employs TRBV7-9 and TRBJ1-1; tentatively, D is TRBD1 (6 bases). Per the germline V gene, CDR1 is SEHNR and CDR2 is FQNEAQ (reference sequence). CDR3 length: 16 amino acids. The V end lost 4 bases, the J end lost 5 bases, and 20 bases lay between the germline ends. CDR3 nucleotide sequence: TGTGCCAGCAGCTCCCCGTCTTGGGCAGGGGATACTGAAGCTTTCTTT. It specifies CASSSPSWAGDTEAFF.

This sequence joins TRBV18 and TRBJ1-1; D uncertain. Trimming removed 5 bases at V and 1 base at J, with 20 bases between. Germline assignment: CDR1 KGHSH and CDR2 LQKENI. CDR3 length equals 17 residues. CDR3 nucleotide sequence: TGTGCCAGCTCAACCAACTCACTGACGGCGGCGAACACTGAAGCTTTCTTT. Translated, it gives CASSTNSLTAANTEAFF.

The chain joins TRBV9 to TRBJ1-4; a possible D gene is TRBD1 (5 bases). V was clipped by 4 bases and J by 8 bases, with 21 bases between them. Per the germline V gene, CDR1 is SGDLS and CDR2 is YYNGEE. The CDR3 extends over 16 amino acids. The CDR3 protein is CASSPSPGGSEEKLFF. CDR3 bases: TGTGCCAGCAGCCCATCCCCCGGGGGAAGTGAGGAAAAACTGTTTTTT.

V and J are TRBV7-9 and TRBJ2-5, with 8 positions matching TRBD2. The end of the DNA fits TRBJ2-7 better, so the J call may be wrong. Germline V gene data show CDR1 as SEHNR and CDR2 as FQNEAQ (reference sequence). The CDR3 is 16 residues long. CDR3 sequence: CASSSPGSGDSYEQYF. The CDR3 nucleotides read TGTGCCAGCAGCTCCCCGGGTAGCGGGGACTCCTACGAGCAGTACTTC.

The gene calls are TRBV5-1 and TRBJ2-7, with D hard to call. From germline, CDR1 is SGHRS and CDR2 YFSETQ. The CDR3 has 12 residues. V lost 0 bases to trimming and J lost 9 bases, with 10 bases between them. CDR3 nucleotide sequence: TGCGCCAGCAGCTTGGGCCCGGAGAGGCAGTACTTC. It encodes CASSLGPERQYF.

This clone has only one observation. The CDR3 DNA is TGTGCCAGCAGCCAGGGAACAGCATCCTACGAGCAGTACTTC. Protein product: CASSQGTASYEQYF. This chain links TRBV4-2 with TRBJ2-7; D remains unclear. V dropped 3 bases and J dropped 1 base, with 10 bases sitting between them. Per germline, CDR1 LGHNA and CDR2 YNFKEQ. The CDR3 contains 14 residues.

The chain recombines TRBV27 with TRBJ1-6; D ambiguous. CDR1 MNHEY and CDR2 SMNVEV come from the germline V gene (reference sequence). V lost 3 bases, J lost 6 bases, and 9 bases lay in between. The CDR3 is 14 amino acids. CDR3 nucleotides: TGTGCCAGCAGTTTTGGCAGACTTAATTCACCCCTCCACTTT. Protein: CASSFGRLNSPLHF.

The chain links TRBV2 to TRBJ1-1, with 8 nucleotides matching TRBD1. Germline CDR1 reads SNHLY; CDR2 reads FYNNEI. The CDR3 sequence is 13 residues long. V trimming: 6 bases; J trimming: 5 bases; junction bases outside the gene matches: 5. The CDR3 DNA follows: TGTGCCAGCAGCCGACAGGGGAGTACTGAAGCTTTCTTT. Translation gives CASSRQGSTEAFF. The full variable domain, in which reference TRBV2 and TRBJ1-1 provide the parts outside the CDR3, is EPEVTQTPSHQVTQMGQEVILRCVPISNHLYFYWYRQILGQKVEFLVSFYNNEISEKSEIFDDQFSVERPDGSNFTLKIRSTKLEDSAMYFCASSRQGSTEAFFGQGTRLTVV.

The rearrangement uses TRBV4-3 and TRBJ2-1, with D possibly matching TRBD2 (5 bases). Germline lookup yields CDR1 LGHNA and CDR2 YSLEER. V lost 1 base and J 5 bases, leaving 6 bases between the germline ends. The CDR3 is made up of 13 amino acids. CDR3 amino acids: CASSQVSDNEQFF. As DNA, the CDR3 is TGCGCCAGCAGCCAAGTTAGCGACAATGAGCAGTTCTTC.

This clone ranks as medium-sized. The V call is TRBV5-5, the J call TRBJ1-1, with D possibly TRBD1 on 6 matching bases. The CDR3 contains 15 residues. The V end was cut by 4 bases, the J end by 5 bases, with 18 bases between. Germline V gene data show CDR1 as SGHKS and CDR2 as YYEKEE (reference sequence). The CDR3 loop is CASSLEGGRRTEAFF. The CDR3 DNA follows: TGTGCCAGCAGCCTGGAGGGGGGTCGCAGGACTGAAGCTTTCTTT.

This chain's CDR3 is CASSLYGALSYNEQFF. In DNA, the CDR3 is TGTGCCAGCAGCTTATACGGGGCACTGTCCTACAATGAGCAGTTCTTC. The J gene is TRBJ2-1, the V gene TRBV7-6; D may be TRBD1 or TRBD2 (5 bases each). V was pared by 2 bases and J by 1 base, with 12 bases between. The CDR3 covers 16 residues. Per germline, CDR1 SGHVS and CDR2 FNYEAQ. Filled out from reference TRBV7-6 and TRBJ2-1, the complete variable domain reads GAGVSQSPRYKVTKRGQDVALRCDPISGHVSLYWYRQALGQGPEFLTYFNYEAQQDKSGLPNDRFSAERPEGSISTLTIQRTEQRDSAMYRCASSLYGALSYNEQFFGPGTRLTVL.

This clone was picked up a small number of times. The chain links TRBV7-2 to TRBJ1-2, with 9 bases aligning to TRBD1. The germline gives CDR1 SGHTA, CDR2 FQGNSA. Trimming cost V 5 bases and J 6 bases; bases outside gene matches: 13. The CDR3 extends over 16 amino acids. The CDR3 DNA reads TGTGCCAGCAGCGTGGGCTTGGGACAGGGTGGGGATGGCTACACCTTC. Amino acids: CASSVGLGQGGDGYTF.

V is TRBV7-2 and J is TRBJ2-5; no firm D call. CDR1 is SGHTA, CDR2 FQGNSA, per germline. CDR3 length equals 14 residues. Trimming stripped 1 base from V and 4 bases from J, with 10 bases between. Here the CDR3 reads CASSLGHGAETQYF. The CDR3 DNA follows: TGTGCCAGCAGCTTAGGCCACGGCGCAGAGACCCAGTACTTC.

The chain has TRBV7-6 and TRBJ2-6; no clear D gene. Per germline, CDR1 SGHVS and CDR2 FNYEAQ. The CDR3 runs 16 residues. V lost 4 bases to trimming and J lost 5 bases, with 15 bases between them. The CDR3 DNA sequence: TGTGCCAGCAGCTCAATCAAACAAAGTCGGGCCAACGTCCTGACTTTC. Translated, it gives CASSSIKQSRANVLTF.

The V gene is TRBV7-2, the J gene TRBJ2-3, with TRBD1 matching over 10 bases. Trimming at V came to 1 base and at J to 4 bases, leaving 2 bases not matched to a gene. The CDR3 totals 15 residues. Germline-derived CDR1 and CDR2 are SGHTA and FQGNSA. CDR3 DNA: TGTGCCAGCAGCTTAGGGGACAGGGGTGCAGATACGCAGTATTTT. Its translation: CASSLGDRGADTQYF.

The chain combines TRBV9 with TRBJ2-3, with D unclear. There are 14 residues in the CDR3. Germline V gene sequence: CDR1 SGDLS, CDR2 YYNGEE. The V end was cut by 0 bases, the J end by 2 bases, with 7 bases between. As DNA, the CDR3 is TGTGCCAGCAGCGTAGAAGTCTACACAGATACGCAGTATTTT. Its protein is CASSVEVYTDTQYF.

J is TRBJ2-5 and V is TRBV7-9; D is unresolved. Germline-derived CDR1 and CDR2 are SEHNR and FQNEAQ (reference sequence). V gave up 5 bases and J gave up 1 base, with 17 bases separating them. The CDR3 spans 16 residues. The CDR3 loop is CASSPGLAPRQETQYF. CDR3 coding DNA: TGTGCCAGCAGCCCGGGCTTAGCCCCCCGCCAAGAGACCCAGTACTTC.